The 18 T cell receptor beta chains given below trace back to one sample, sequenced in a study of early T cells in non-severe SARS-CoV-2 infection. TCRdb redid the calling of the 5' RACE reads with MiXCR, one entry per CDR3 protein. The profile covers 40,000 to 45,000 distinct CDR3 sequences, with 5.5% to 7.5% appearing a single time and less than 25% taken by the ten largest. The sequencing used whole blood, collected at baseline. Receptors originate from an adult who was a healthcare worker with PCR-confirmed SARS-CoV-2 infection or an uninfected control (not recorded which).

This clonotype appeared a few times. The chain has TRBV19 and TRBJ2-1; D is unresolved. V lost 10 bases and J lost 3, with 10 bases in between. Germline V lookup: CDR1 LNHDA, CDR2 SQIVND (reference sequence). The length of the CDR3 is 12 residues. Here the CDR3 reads CATSHNYNEQFF. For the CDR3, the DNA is TGTGCCACCAGCCACAACTACAATGAGCAGTTCTTC.

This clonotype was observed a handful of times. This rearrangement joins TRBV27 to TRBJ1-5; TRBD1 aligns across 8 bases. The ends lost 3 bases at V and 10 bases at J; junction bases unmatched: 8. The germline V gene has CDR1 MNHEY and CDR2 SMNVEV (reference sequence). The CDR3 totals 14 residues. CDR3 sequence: CASSFGQGTDPQHF. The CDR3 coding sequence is TGTGCCAGCAGTTTCGGACAGGGCACCGATCCCCAGCATTTT.

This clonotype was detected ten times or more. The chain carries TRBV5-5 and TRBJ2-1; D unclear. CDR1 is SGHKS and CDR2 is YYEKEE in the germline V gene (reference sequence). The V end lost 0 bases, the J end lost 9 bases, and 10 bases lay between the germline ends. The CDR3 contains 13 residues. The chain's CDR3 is CASSLVLSGEQFF. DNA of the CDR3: TGTGCCAGCAGCTTGGTACTGAGTGGTGAGCAGTTCTTC.

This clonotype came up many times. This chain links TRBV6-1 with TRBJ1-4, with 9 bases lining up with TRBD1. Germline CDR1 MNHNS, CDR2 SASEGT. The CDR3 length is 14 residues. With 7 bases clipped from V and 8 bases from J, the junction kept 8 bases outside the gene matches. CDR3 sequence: CASTEQGAGEKLFF. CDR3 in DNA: TGTGCCAGCACGGAACAGGGGGCCGGGGAAAAACTGTTTTTT.

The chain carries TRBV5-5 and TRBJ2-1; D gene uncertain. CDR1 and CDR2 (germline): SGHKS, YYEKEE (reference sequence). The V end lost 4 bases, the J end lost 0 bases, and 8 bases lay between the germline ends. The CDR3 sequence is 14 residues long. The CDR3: CASSPLFSYNEQFF. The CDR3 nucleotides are TGTGCCAGCAGCCCGTTATTCTCCTACAATGAGCAGTTCTTC.

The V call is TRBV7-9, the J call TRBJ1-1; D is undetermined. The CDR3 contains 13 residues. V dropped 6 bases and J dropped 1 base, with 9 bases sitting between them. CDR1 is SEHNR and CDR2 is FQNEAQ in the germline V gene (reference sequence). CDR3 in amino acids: CASRTRENTEAFF. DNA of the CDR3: TGTGCCAGCAGAACAAGGGAGAACACTGAAGCTTTCTTT.

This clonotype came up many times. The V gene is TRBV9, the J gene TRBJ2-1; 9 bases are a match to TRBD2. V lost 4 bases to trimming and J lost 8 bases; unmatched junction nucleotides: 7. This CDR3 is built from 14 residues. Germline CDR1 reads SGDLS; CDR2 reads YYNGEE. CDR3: CASSQGTSMDEQFF. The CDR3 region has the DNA TGTGCCAGCAGCCAGGGGACTAGCATGGATGAGCAGTTCTTC.

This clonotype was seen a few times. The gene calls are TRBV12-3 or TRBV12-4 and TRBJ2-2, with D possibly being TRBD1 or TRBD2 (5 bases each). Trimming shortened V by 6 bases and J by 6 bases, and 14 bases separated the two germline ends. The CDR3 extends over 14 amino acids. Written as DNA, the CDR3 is TGTGCCAGCAGCCCCAGAGGGGCCGCCGGGGAGCTGTTTTTT. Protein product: CASSPRGAAGELFF.

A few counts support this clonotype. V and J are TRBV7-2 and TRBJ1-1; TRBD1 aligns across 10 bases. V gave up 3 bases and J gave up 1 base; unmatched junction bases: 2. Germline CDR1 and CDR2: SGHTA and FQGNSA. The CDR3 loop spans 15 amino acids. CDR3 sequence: CASSFRTGGNTEAFF. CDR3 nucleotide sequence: TGTGCCAGCAGCTTTAGGACAGGGGGGAACACTGAAGCTTTCTTT.

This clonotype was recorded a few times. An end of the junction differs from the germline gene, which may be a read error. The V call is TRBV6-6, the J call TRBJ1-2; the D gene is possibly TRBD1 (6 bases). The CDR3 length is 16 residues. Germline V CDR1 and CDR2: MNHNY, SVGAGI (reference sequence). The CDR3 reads CASSYSRRGENYGCTF. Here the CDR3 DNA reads TGTGCCAGCAGTTACTCGAGGAGGGGGGAGAACTATGGCTGCACCTTC.

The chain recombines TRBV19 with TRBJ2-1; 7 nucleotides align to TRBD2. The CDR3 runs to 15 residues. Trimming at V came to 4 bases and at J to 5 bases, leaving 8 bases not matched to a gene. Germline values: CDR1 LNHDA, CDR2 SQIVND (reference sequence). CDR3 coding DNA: TGTGCCAGTAGTACGGACGGGACTACTAACAATGAGCAGTTCTTC. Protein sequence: CASSTDGTTNNEQFF.

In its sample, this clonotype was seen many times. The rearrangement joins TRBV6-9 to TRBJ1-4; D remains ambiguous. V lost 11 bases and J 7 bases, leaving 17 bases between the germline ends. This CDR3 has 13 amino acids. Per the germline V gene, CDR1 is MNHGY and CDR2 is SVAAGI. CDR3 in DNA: TGTGCCTCCCTTTTAGGATCCGGTGAAAAACTGTTTTTT. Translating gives CASLLGSGEKLFF.

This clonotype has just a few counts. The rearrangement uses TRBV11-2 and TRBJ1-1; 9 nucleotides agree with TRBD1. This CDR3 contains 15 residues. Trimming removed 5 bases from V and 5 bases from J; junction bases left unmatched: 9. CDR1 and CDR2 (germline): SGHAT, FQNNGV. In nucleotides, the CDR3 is TGTGCCAGCAGCCCCGGGACAGGGTTTGGGACTGAAGCTTTCTTT. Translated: CASSPGTGFGTEAFF.

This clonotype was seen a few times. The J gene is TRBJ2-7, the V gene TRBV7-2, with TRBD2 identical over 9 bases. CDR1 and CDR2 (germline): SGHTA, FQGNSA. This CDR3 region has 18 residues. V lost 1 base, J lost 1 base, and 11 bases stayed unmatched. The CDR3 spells CASSLDGRGRASSYEQYF. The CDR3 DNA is TGTGCCAGCAGCTTAGATGGTCGCGGGAGGGCCTCATCCTACGAGCAGTACTTC.

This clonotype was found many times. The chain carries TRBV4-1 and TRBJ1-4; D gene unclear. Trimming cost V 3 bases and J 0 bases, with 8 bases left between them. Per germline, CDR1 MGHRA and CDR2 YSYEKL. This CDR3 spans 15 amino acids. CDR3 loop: CASSQGVATNEKLFF. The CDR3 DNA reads TGCGCCAGCAGCCAGGGAGTTGCAACTAATGAAAAACTGTTTTTT.

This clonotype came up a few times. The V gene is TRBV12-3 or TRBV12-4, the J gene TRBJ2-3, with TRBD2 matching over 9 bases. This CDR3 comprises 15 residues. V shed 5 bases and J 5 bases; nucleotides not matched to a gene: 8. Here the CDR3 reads CASSASGKQGDTQYF. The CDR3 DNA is TGTGCCAGCAGTGCTAGCGGGAAGCAAGGAGATACGCAGTATTTT.

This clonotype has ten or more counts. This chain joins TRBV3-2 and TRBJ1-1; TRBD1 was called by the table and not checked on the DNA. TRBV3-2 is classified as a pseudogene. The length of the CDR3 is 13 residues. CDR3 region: CASSQDRGVEAFF. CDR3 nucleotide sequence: TGTGCCAGCAGCCAAGATCGAGGGGTTGAAGCTTTCTTT.

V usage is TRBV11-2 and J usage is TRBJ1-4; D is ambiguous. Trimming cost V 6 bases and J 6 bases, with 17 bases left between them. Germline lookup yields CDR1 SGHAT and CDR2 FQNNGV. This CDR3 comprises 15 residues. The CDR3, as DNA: TGTGCCAGCAGATACACCGAAAGCCTGTATGAAAAACTGTTTTTT. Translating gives CASRYTESLYEKLFF.